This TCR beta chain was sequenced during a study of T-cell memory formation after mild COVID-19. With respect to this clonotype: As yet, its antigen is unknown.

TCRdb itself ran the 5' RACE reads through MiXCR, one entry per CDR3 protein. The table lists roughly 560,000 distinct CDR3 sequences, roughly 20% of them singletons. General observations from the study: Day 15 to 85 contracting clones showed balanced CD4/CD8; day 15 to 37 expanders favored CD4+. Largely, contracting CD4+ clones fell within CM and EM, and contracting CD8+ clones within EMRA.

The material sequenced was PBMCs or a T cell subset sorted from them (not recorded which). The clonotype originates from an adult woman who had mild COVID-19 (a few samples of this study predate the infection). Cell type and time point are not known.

In DNA form, the CDR3 reads TGTGCCAGCAGCTTTGACCCAACTGCCTACAATGAGCAGTTCTTC. Protein sequence: CASSFDPTAYNEQFF. The J gene is TRBJ2-1, the V gene TRBV5-4; D gene ambiguous. Germline V gene sequence: CDR1 SGHNT, CDR2 YYREEE (reference sequence). The CDR3 totals 15 residues. V lost 2 bases and J lost 2, with 11 bases in between.